The clone carrying this TCR beta chain was seen only a few times. Time point in this sample: newly diagnosed GD, antithyroid drugs for less than 3 months. Generation of the TCR library employed RNA extracted from PBMCs. Diagnosing Graves' disease relied on the American Thyroid Association guidelines. From an endocrinology department in Xi'an, China, came the patients. HTBI primers from iRepertoire and Arm-PCR of CDR3 regions yielded the TCR beta libraries. TCRdb reprocessed the multiplex PCR reads with MiXCR, giving one entry per CDR3 protein. The table lists over 500,000 distinct CDR3 sequences, around 17% of them singletons, with 15% to 20% in the top ten. The data stem from a study of regulatory T cells in long-lasting Graves disease. Trimming took 6 bases from V and 5 from J; bases not matched to a gene: 9. Germline V gene lookup returns CDR1 SGDLS and CDR2 YYNGEE. The length of the CDR3 is 15 residues.

The sample was also reused in another study, on T cells in Graves' hyperthyroidism and ophthalmopathy. That source adds: The TCR CDR3 first-round RT-PCR relied on the HTBI primer set. Ophthalmopathy was separated from stable hyperthyroidism by a 13 V-J model.

The material sequenced was peripheral blood mononuclear cells (PBMCs), taken at new diagnosis, from a patient treated with antithyroid drugs. This receptor was obtained from a woman in her twenties or thirties with Graves disease. V and J are TRBV9 and TRBJ2-2; 8 bases are a match to TRBD2. The CDR3 nucleotides read TGTGCCAGCAACCCAGCGGGAGATAGGACCGGGGAGCTGTTTTTT. Protein product: CASNPAGDRTGELFF. Full variable domain (rest looked up from reference TRBV9 and TRBJ2-2): DSGVTQTPKHLITATGQRVTLRCSPRSGDLSVYWYQQSLDQGLQFLIQYYNGEERAKGNILERFSAQQFPDLHSELNLSSLELGDSALYFCASNPAGDRTGELFFGEGSRLTVL.